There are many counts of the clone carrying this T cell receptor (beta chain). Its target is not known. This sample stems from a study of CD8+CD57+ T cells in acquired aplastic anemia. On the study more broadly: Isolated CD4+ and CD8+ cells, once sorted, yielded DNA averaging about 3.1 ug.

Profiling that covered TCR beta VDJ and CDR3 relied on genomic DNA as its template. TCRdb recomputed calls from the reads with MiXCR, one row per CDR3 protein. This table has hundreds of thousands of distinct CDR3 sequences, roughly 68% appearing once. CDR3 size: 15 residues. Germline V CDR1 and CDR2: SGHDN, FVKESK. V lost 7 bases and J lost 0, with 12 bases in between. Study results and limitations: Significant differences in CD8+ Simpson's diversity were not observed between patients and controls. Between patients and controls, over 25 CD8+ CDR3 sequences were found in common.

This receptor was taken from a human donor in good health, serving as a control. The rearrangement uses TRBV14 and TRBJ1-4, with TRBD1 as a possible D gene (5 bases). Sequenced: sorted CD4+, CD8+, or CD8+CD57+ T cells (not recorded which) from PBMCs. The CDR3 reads CASIPQVTTNEKLFF. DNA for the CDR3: TGTGCCAGCATCCCACAGGTAACAACTAATGAAAAACTGTTTTTT.